This TCR beta chain stems from a study of blood T cell repertoires in COVID-19. Repertoires were generated with immunoSEQ multiplex PCR, while TCRdb's copy carries only in-frame clones and drops some. This sample has 45,000 to 55,000 clones, with around 90% found just once. This CDR3 region has 14 residues. Germline trimming cut 8 bases from V and 3 bases from J; bases unmatched to any gene: 8. Per germline, CDR1 SGHTA and CDR2 FQGTGA. Source material: peripheral blood. The chain has TRBV7-3 and TRBJ2-3; the match to TRBD1 covers 7 bases. The receptor comes from an elderly man with acute or convalescent COVID-19. As DNA, the CDR3 is TGTGCCAGCTCGCGACAGGGCCCTACAGATACGCAGTATTTT. This codes for CASSRQGPTDTQYF.